Presented here are 23 T cell receptor beta chains from one specimen sequenced in a study of early T cells in non-severe SARS-CoV-2 infection. TCRdb ran MiXCR on the 5' RACE reads and lists one entry per CDR3 protein. The data show around 30,000 distinct CDR3 sequences, with about 6% seen just once and more than 6.5% held by the top ten. Sequenced: whole blood. Every receptor here comes from an adult who was a healthcare worker with PCR-confirmed SARS-CoV-2 infection or an uninfected control (not recorded which).

This clonotype was found many times. The chain combines TRBV29-1 with TRBJ2-3; D is ambiguous. The CDR3 extends over 13 amino acids. Germline lookup yields CDR1 SQVTM and CDR2 ANQGSEA. The germline V and J ends were trimmed by 4 bases and 8 bases, with 16 bases remaining between them. The CDR3 DNA sequence: TGCAGCGTTGTACTCAAGGTGGTAGGTACGCAGTATTTT. As protein: CSVVLKVVGTQYF.

In this sample, this clonotype turned up many times. This chain links TRBV7-2 with TRBJ2-7, with a weak D call TRBD1 (6 bases). The V end lost 1 base, the J end lost 2 bases, and 15 bases lay between the germline ends. The CDR3 is 16 amino acids. Germline-derived CDR1 and CDR2 are SGHTA and FQGNSA. The CDR3 here is CASSLGFGTRPYEQYF. The CDR3 nucleotides are TGTGCCAGCAGCTTAGGGTTTGGGACAAGACCCTACGAGCAGTACTTC. The full variable domain, completed using reference TRBV7-2 and TRBJ2-7, is GAGVSQSPSNKVTEKGKDVELRCDPISGHTALYWYRQSLGQGLEFLIYFQGNSAPDKSGLPSDRFSAERTGGSVSTLTIQRTQQEDSAVYLCASSLGFGTRPYEQYFGPGTRLTVT.

V usage is TRBV7-9 and J usage is TRBJ1-2; a possible D gene is TRBD1 (6 bases). In germline, CDR1 is SEHNR, CDR2 FQNEAQ (reference sequence). Deletions cut 1 base from V and 4 bases from J, with 10 bases between. The CDR3 is 14 residues long. As DNA, the CDR3 is TGTGCCAGCAGCTTAGTTACAGGGAGCTATGGCTACACCTTC. This codes for CASSLVTGSYGYTF. The full variable domain, with the rest looked up from reference TRBV7-9 and TRBJ1-2, is DTGVSQNPRHKITKRGQNVTFRCDPISEHNRLYWYRQTLGQGPEFLTYFQNEAQLEKSRLLSDRFSAERPKGSFSTLEIQRTEQGDSAMYLCASSLVTGSYGYTFGSGTRLTVV.

In its sample, this clonotype was seen many times. The J gene is TRBJ1-6, the V gene TRBV12-3 or TRBV12-4; TRBD1 is a possible D gene (6 bases). The CDR3 is made up of 13 amino acids. Trimming removed 8 bases from V and 8 bases from J, with 13 bases in between. The CDR3 DNA is TGTGCCAGCTCCGACAGGTCCTATTCACCCCTCCACTTT. Translating it yields CASSDRSYSPLHF.

The sample holds a few counts of this clonotype. The chain links TRBV6-2 or TRBV6-3 to TRBJ2-2; D gene uncertain. This CDR3 has 14 residues. The ends were cut back, 2 bases at V and 0 bases at J, with 4 bases in the middle. CDR1 and CDR2 from the germline V gene are MNHEY and SVGEGT. This CDR3 reads CASSYPANTGELFF. The CDR3 DNA reads as TGTGCCAGCAGTTACCCTGCGAACACCGGGGAGCTGTTTTTT.

This clonotype was seen many times. The CDR3 here is CASSQDVIGIVQYF. CDR3 DNA sequence: TGCGCCAGCAGCCAAGATGTTATAGGGATCGTTCAGTACTTC. The V gene is TRBV4-3, the J gene TRBJ2-4; D unresolved. Germline V gene data show CDR1 as LGHNA and CDR2 as YSLEER. The V end was cut by 0 bases, the J end by 11 bases, with 14 bases between. The CDR3 loop spans 14 amino acids.

The sample holds many counts of this clonotype. CDR3 amino acids: CASSDHASGGALRETQYF. As DNA, the CDR3 is TGTGCCAGCAGTGACCACGCTAGCGGGGGGGCCCTTAGAGAGACCCAGTACTTC. The chain has TRBV6-1 and TRBJ2-5; 12 bases map to TRBD2. V dropped 3 bases and J dropped 4; count of bases not matched to a gene: 12. The CDR3 consists of 18 residues. Germline CDR1 and CDR2: MNHNS and SASEGT.

This clonotype was seen at least ten times. V is TRBV6-5 and J is TRBJ1-5; no reliable D call. This CDR3 is 15 amino acids long. CDR1 and CDR2 from the germline V gene are MNHEY and SVGAGI. Trimming pared 4 bases from V and 0 bases from J, leaving 10 bases between. CDR3 sequence (DNA): TGTGCCAGCAGTTCGTCTGACTATAGCAATCAGCCCCAGCATTTT. This sequence encodes CASSSSDYSNQPQHF.

The sample holds many counts of this clonotype. This sequence joins TRBV12-3 or TRBV12-4 and TRBJ1-2, with D hard to call. V lost 5 bases, J lost 4 bases, and 11 bases lay in between. CDR3 length equals 13 residues. CDR3 sequence: CASSITAIYGYTF. The CDR3 nucleotides are TGTGCCAGCAGTATTACAGCAATCTATGGCTACACCTTC.

V is TRBV2 and J is TRBJ1-5; 7 bases line up with TRBD1. Per the germline V gene, CDR1 is SNHLY and CDR2 is FYNNEI. The CDR3 is 15 residues long. V shed 7 bases, J shed 4 bases, and the junction held 10 bases outside the gene matches. The CDR3 DNA reads as TGTGCCAGCAAGACAGGGCCTTCTCGTAATCAGCCCCAGCATTTT. Amino acids: CASKTGPSRNQPQHF.

The rearrangement links TRBV15 to TRBJ2-7; 7 positions agree with TRBD2. The CDR3 extends over 20 amino acids. Losses at the gene ends were 3 bases for V and 4 bases for J; bases not matched to a gene: 24. In germline, CDR1 is LNHNV, CDR2 YYDKDF (reference sequence). The CDR3 here is CATSSLSGGTGPTFSYEQYF. Written as DNA, the CDR3 is TGTGCCACCAGCAGTCTCTCGGGGGGTACGGGACCCACCTTCTCGTACGAGCAGTACTTC.

The J gene is TRBJ2-4, the V gene TRBV20-1, with D perhaps TRBD2 (6 bases). Germline V gene data show CDR1 as DFQATT and CDR2 as SNEGSKA (reference sequence). This CDR3 spans 12 amino acids. The ends were cut back, 6 bases at V and 8 bases at J, with 14 bases in the middle. Here the CDR3 reads CSAGGRGHIQYF. DNA for the CDR3: TGCAGTGCGGGGGGACGGGGTCACATTCAGTACTTC.

This clonotype was counted at least ten times. The gene calls are TRBV10-1 and TRBJ1-1; D is uncertain. Trimming took off 0 bases at V and 5 bases at J, with 10 bases between the two ends. The CDR3 is made up of 14 amino acids. Germline V CDR1 and CDR2: WNHNN, SYGVQD (reference sequence). The CDR3 sequence is CASSESSWETEAFF. The CDR3 bases are TGCGCCAGCAGTGAGTCGTCTTGGGAAACTGAAGCTTTCTTT.

This clonotype was observed at least ten times. The rearrangement links TRBV20-1 to TRBJ2-3; 10 bases fit TRBD1. Germline V lookup: CDR1 DFQATT, CDR2 SNEGSKA (reference sequence). This CDR3 region has 15 residues. V lost 6 bases, J lost 0 bases, and 6 bases stayed unmatched. CDR3 in DNA: TGCAGTGCAAGCCCGGGACAGGGGAGCACAGATACGCAGTATTTT. Protein sequence: CSASPGQGSTDTQYF.

This clonotype was seen repeatedly, ten times or more. The chain carries TRBV29-1 and TRBJ2-1; 7 nucleotides line up with TRBD2. The CDR3 runs 12 residues. The V gene's germline CDR1 is SQVTM and CDR2 ANQGSEA. The junction had 2 bases not matched to a gene; V was cut back by 0 bases and J by 9 bases. CDR3 residues: CSVEDQRGEQFF. Written as DNA, the CDR3 is TGCAGCGTTGAAGACCAGCGGGGTGAGCAGTTCTTC.

The V gene is TRBV6-1, the J gene TRBJ1-5; D is unclear. Trimming pared 5 bases from V and 0 bases from J, leaving 11 bases between. The CDR3 totals 15 residues. Germline lookup yields CDR1 MNHNS and CDR2 SASEGT. CDR3 region: CASSPRGYSNQPQHF. Written as DNA, the CDR3 is TGTGCCAGCAGTCCCCGCGGCTATAGCAATCAGCCCCAGCATTTT.

This clonotype was counted ten times or more. The gene calls are TRBV18 and TRBJ1-4; no definite D call. Germline CDR1 reads KGHSH; CDR2 reads LQKENI. The ends were cut back, 3 bases at V and 10 bases at J, with 15 bases in the middle. The CDR3 totals 14 residues. CDR3 sequence (DNA): TGTGCCAGCTCACCCGGAGGCGACGGGGTAAAACTGTTTTTT. Translated: CASSPGGDGVKLFF.

Ten or more counts support this clonotype. The rearrangement uses TRBV20-1 and TRBJ1-5; D not resolved. The CDR3 is made up of 13 amino acids. Germline V gene sequence: CDR1 DFQATT, CDR2 SNEGSKA (reference sequence). The V gene lost 3 bases and the J gene lost 5 bases, with 11 bases spanning the gap. CDR3 region: CSASREFDQPQHF. DNA of the CDR3: TGCAGTGCTAGTCGTGAATTCGATCAGCCCCAGCATTTT.

This clonotype occurred many times. The chain uses TRBV19 and TRBJ1-6; D is perhaps TRBD1 (5 bases). The germline V gene encodes CDR1 LNHDA and CDR2 SQIVND (reference sequence). The length of the CDR3 is 15 residues. The ends were cut back, 3 bases at V and 7 bases at J, with 13 bases in the middle. Here the CDR3 DNA reads TGTGCCAGTAGTATCCCGGCAGGGAGGAATTCACCCCTCCACTTT. Amino acids: CASSIPAGRNSPLHF.

This clonotype was counted ten times or more. The V and J genes are TRBV12-3 or TRBV12-4 and TRBJ1-3; no reliable D call. The CDR3 runs to 15 residues. Trimming took off 6 bases at V and 0 bases at J, with 12 bases between the two ends. The CDR3 bases are TGTGCCAGCAGCCGAACACCTTCCTCTGGAAACACCATATATTTT. It encodes CASSRTPSSGNTIYF.

V and J are TRBV28 and TRBJ1-6; D is perhaps TRBD1 (6 bases). The CDR3 has 15 amino acids. CDR1 is MDHEN, CDR2 SYDVKM, per germline. V dropped 3 bases and J dropped 7 bases, with 13 bases sitting between them. CDR3 nucleotides: TGTGCCAGCAGTTTTCCACGGGGGCGGAATTCACCCCTCCACTTT. The encoded protein is CASSFPRGRNSPLHF.

This clonotype was detected many times. This sequence joins TRBV30 and TRBJ1-6; TRBD1 aligns across 8 bases. Germline lookup yields CDR1 GTSNPN and CDR2 SVGIG (reference sequence). The CDR3 extends over 12 amino acids. V dropped 3 bases and J dropped 8; count of bases not matched to a gene: 0. In DNA form, the CDR3 reads TGTGCCTGGAGGGGACAGGATTCACCCCTCCACTTT. Translated, it gives CAWRGQDSPLHF.

There are a few counts of this clonotype. The chain employs TRBV6-6 and TRBJ2-7; a possible D gene is TRBD1 (6 bases). Germline lookup yields CDR1 MNHNY and CDR2 SVGAGI (reference sequence). This CDR3 has 13 amino acids. V was shortened by 8 bases and J by 2 bases, with 13 bases between the two germline ends. In DNA, the CDR3 is TGTGCCAGCGCCGGGGACAAAACCTACGAGCAGTACTTC. Protein sequence: CASAGDKTYEQYF.